This is a list of T cell receptor beta chains from one sample in a study of immune evolution from preneoplasia to lung adenocarcinoma. Method: immunoSEQ multiplex PCR; TCRdb's copy keeps in-frame clones and lacks some. The data show several thousand clones, 75% to 90% seen once. Material: FFPE lung adenocarcinoma in situ tissue. The receptors originated from a person aged 65-85 years with lung adenocarcinoma. Both conserved end residues are part of each CDR3. The D gene is left open where the match is weak. For some rows the clone size is stated as once, few or many, or as a class when expanded; others skip it.

D gene	J gene	clone size	V gene	CDR3 DNA	CDR3 protein
TRBD2	TRBJ2-1	once	TRBV6-5	TGTGCCAGCAGTTACTTTGGGGGGGGTGAGCAGTTCTTC	CASSYFGGGEQFF
.	TRBJ2-3	.	TRBV15	TGTGCCACCAGCAGAGACCCCCCTGCGGGACGGAACACAGATACGCAGTATTTT	CATSRDPPAGRNTDTQYF
TRBD1	TRBJ2-2	.	TRBV7-9	TGTGCCAGCAGCTTATACGGACAGGCGAACACCGGGGAGCTGTTTTTT	CASSLYGQANTGELFF
.	TRBJ1-6	.	TRBV6-6	TGTGCCAGCAGCCGAAAGCCGGACATCAGACCACCCCTCCACTTT	CASSRKPDIRPPLHF
TRBD2	TRBJ2-3	.	TRBV9	TGTGCCAGCAGCGTATTAGGAGCGGGAGGCACAGATACGCAGTATTTT	CASSVLGAGGTDTQYF
.	TRBJ2-5	.	TRBV5-1	TGCGCCAGCAGCGGGTCCAGCCGGGTCAGGGAGACCCAGTACTTC	CASSGSSRVRETQYF
.	TRBJ2-7	.	TRBV28	TGTGCCAGCGAGACAGAACCTAGAGAGCAGTACTTC	CASETEPREQYF
.	TRBJ2-3	.	TRBV5-4	TGTGCCAGCTCCCCCCAGGGTGTAAACACAGATACGCAGTATTTT	CASSPQGVNTDTQYF
.	TRBJ2-5	.	TRBV4-1	TGCGCCAGCAGCCGAACCGGAAGTGGCGCCAAAGAGACCCAGTACTTC	CASSRTGSGAKETQYF
.	TRBJ1-1	once	TRBV29-1	TGCAGCGCCTCCTCCCTTCACCGGCGAGTTATGAACACTGAAGCTTTCTTT	CSASSLHRRVMNTEAFF
TRBD1	TRBJ2-7	.	TRBV6-5	TGTGCCAGCAGTTACGACAGGGGGGCCTACGAGCAGTACTTC	CASSYDRGAYEQYF
.	TRBJ1-5	.	TRBV5-6	TGTGCCAGCAGTTCAGGACAGCCCGGTCAGCCCCAGCATTTT	CASSSGQPGQPQHF
TRBD2	TRBJ2-5	.	TRBV28	TGTGCCAGCAGTTTCCCCCGGGACCCCCAGTACACTAGCGGGGTCGGGGAGACCCAGTACTTC	CASSFPRDPQYTSGVGETQYF
TRBD1	TRBJ2-1	.	TRBV5-1	TGCGCCAGCAGCGTAGAACAGGGGGCGCGTAGTAATGAGCAGTTCTTC	CASSVEQGARSNEQFF
.	TRBJ2-7	.	TRBV6-1	TGTGCCAGCAGTACAGGGTCCTACGAGCAGTACTTC	CASSTGSYEQYF
.	TRBJ2-1	.	TRBV19	TGTGCCAGTAGCCCTATAACAGGGATACTCTACAATGAGCAGTTCTTC	CASSPITGILYNEQFF
.	TRBJ2-7	.	TRBV20-1	TGCAGTGCTAGGGAACCCTACGAGCAGTACTTC	CSAREPYEQYF
.	TRBJ2-2	.	TRBV4-1	TGCGCCAGCAGACTCCATGGAGGGACCGGGGAGCTGTTTTTT	CASRLHGGTGELFF
TRBD2	TRBJ2-5	.	TRBV5-4	TGTGCCAGCAGCTTGGGTCTTCGCGGGAGCGGGGAGACCCAGTACTTC	CASSLGLRGSGETQYF
.	TRBJ1-5	.	TRBV27	TGTGCCAGCGGTCAACCGCCCGGTCTGGGTCAGCCCCAGCATTTT	CASGQPPGLGQPQHF
.	TRBJ1-4	.	TRBV5-4	TGTGCCAGCAGCTACCGAGGGGGGATGAATGAAAAACTGTTTTTT	CASSYRGGMNEKLFF
TRBD1	TRBJ2-7	once	TRBV7-9	TGTGCCAGCAGCTCCCGGGACAGGGTTTTGTCCTACGAGCAGTACTTC	CASSSRDRVLSYEQYF
.	TRBJ2-1	.	TRBV5-1	TGCGCCAGCAGCCTAGAGGACGGGCGGGATGAGCAGTTCTTC	CASSLEDGRDEQFF
.	TRBJ1-5	.	TRBV28	TGTGCCAGCACCCTATACCTTTCAGGCAATCAGCCCCAGCATTTT	CASTLYLSGNQPQHF
.	TRBJ1-2	.	TRBV2	TGTGCCAGCAGTGAATTCCTGGGGGCCTATGGCTACACCTTC	CASSEFLGAYGYTF
.	TRBJ1-2	once	TRBV5-6	TGTGCCAGCAGGCGACCCCACCCGCCTGGCTACACCTTC	CASRRPHPPGYTF
TRBD1	TRBJ2-5	.	TRBV11-2	TGTGCCAGCAGCACGACAGGGGGGATCCAAGAGACCCAGTACTTC	CASSTTGGIQETQYF
.	TRBJ1-1	.	TRBV11-2	TGTGCCAGCAGCTTAAAGATTAGTTCTGAAGCTTTCTTT	CASSLKISSEAFF
.	TRBJ2-5	.	TRBV2	TGTGCCAGTCAAGGGACTTCAGCGGACCAAGAGACCCAGTACTTC	CASQGTSADQETQYF
.	TRBJ1-1	once	TRBV2	TGTGCCAGCAGTCAGGGAGATGTCGCTGAAGCTTTCTTT	CASSQGDVAEAFF
.	TRBJ1-1	.	TRBV6-1	TGTGCCAGCAGTGAGAAGGGAGGGGCGGGCACTGAAGCTTTCTTT	CASSEKGGAGTEAFF
.	TRBJ2-3	.	TRBV11-3	TGTGCCAGCAGCCTCGGGACTCCCCTAGGCACAGATACGCAGTATTTT	CASSLGTPLGTDTQYF
TRBD1	TRBJ2-1	once	TRBV29-1	TGCAGCGGTCCTCGGGGCACAGGGGCCCACAATGAGCAGTTCTTC	CSGPRGTGAHNEQFF
.	TRBJ1-4	.	TRBV11-3	TGTGCCAGCAGCCCAGGACAAGATGCTAATGAAAAACTGTTTTTT	CASSPGQDANEKLFF
.	TRBJ1-3	.	TRBV7-2	TGTGCCAGCAGCTTCTCTGGAAACACCATATATTTT	CASSFSGNTIYF
.	TRBJ2-5	.	TRBV4-1	TGCGCCAGCAGCCAAGGAAGGGTTGGGGGACGTCGGACCCAGTACTTC	CASSQGRVGGRRTQYF
TRBD2	TRBJ2-6	once	TRBV6-5	TGTGCCAGCAGAACGGGGGGGTCTGGGGCCAACGTCCTGACTTTC	CASRTGGSGANVLTF